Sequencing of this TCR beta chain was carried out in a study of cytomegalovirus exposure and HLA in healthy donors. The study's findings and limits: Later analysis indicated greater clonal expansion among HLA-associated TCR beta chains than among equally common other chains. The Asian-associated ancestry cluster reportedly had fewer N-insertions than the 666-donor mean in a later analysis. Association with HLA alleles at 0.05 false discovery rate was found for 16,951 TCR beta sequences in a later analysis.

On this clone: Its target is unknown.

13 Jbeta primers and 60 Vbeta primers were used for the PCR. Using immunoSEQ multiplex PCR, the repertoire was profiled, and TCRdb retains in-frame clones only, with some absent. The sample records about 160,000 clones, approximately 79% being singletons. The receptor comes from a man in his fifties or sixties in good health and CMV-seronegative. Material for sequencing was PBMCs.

CDR3 amino acids: CSAQEGQGNEKLFF. The CDR3 region has the DNA TGCAGTGCCCAAGAAGGACAGGGGAATGAAAAACTGTTTTTT. This sequence joins TRBV29-1 and TRBJ1-4; 9 nucleotides match TRBD1. Germline V gene lookup returns CDR1 SQVTM and CDR2 ANQGSEA. This CDR3 has 14 residues.